These T cell receptor beta chains were read from a single sample in a study of CD8+ T cells in alopecia areata. Clones were sequenced by immunoSEQ multiplex PCR, and TCRdb holds only the in-frame ones, with some missing. The sample consists of about 76,000 clones, around 60% of them appearing once. The source was CD8+ T cells sorted from blood, collected at week 24, from a patient treated with tofacitinib. The origin of the receptors is a human donor with alopecia areata. Both conserved end residues are part of each CDR3. The D gene is left open where the match is weak. Expanded clones get a size class; other rows say once, few or many, or leave the size out.

j_gene | abundance | v_gene | d_gene | CDR3aa | CDR3nt
TRBJ1-4 | . | TRBV4-2 | . | CASSQGSPGEKLFF | TGTGCCAGCAGCCAAGGGTCTCCGGGTGAAAAACTGTTTTTT
TRBJ1-2 | once | TRBV9 | . | CASSVEGESYTF | TGTGCCAGCAGCGTAGAGGGGGAAAGCTACACCTTC
TRBJ2-7 | . | TRBV7-8 | TRBD2 | CASSLGTSGSSEQYF | TGTGCCAGCAGCTTAGGGACTAGCGGGAGTAGCGAGCAGTACTTC
TRBJ1-1 | . | TRBV5-1 | . | CASSFGTEAFF | TGCGCCAGCAGCTTTGGCACTGAAGCTTTCTTT
TRBJ2-1 | . | TRBV7-7 | . | CASSLDDTSYNEQFF | TGTGCCAGCAGCTTAGACGACACCTCCTACAATGAGCAGTTCTTC
TRBJ2-7 | once | TRBV29-1 | TRBD1 | CSVAENPGQYTYEQYF | TGCAGCGTTGCCGAGAACCCGGGACAGTATACCTACGAGCAGTACTTC
TRBJ1-1 | once | TRBV27 | TRBD1 | CASSPTGTGRAEAFF | TGTGCCAGCAGTCCGACCGGGACAGGGAGAGCTGAAGCTTTCTTT
TRBJ2-7 | few | TRBV7-6 | . | CASSLGWNYEQYF | TGTGCCAGCAGCTTAGGATGGAACTACGAGCAGTACTTC
TRBJ2-1 | once | TRBV14 | TRBD1 | CASSRTGYNEQFF | TGTGCCAGCAGCAGGACAGGGTACAATGAGCAGTTCTTC
TRBJ2-1 | . | TRBV10-3 | TRBD2 | CAIRPGLAGPSSYNEQFF | TGTGCCATCAGACCGGGACTAGCGGGTCCGAGCTCCTACAATGAGCAGTTCTTC
TRBJ2-3 | . | TRBV7-8 | TRBD2 | CASSPTSGGTTDTQYF | TGTGCCAGCAGCCCGACTAGCGGGGGTACCACAGATACGCAGTATTTT
TRBJ2-1 | . | TRBV6-4 | TRBD2 | CASSRTSGSSNEQFF | TGTGCCAGCAGTCGGACTAGCGGGAGTAGTAATGAGCAGTTCTTC
TRBJ2-1 | . | TRBV30 | TRBD2 | CAWIGRGRLAGAHNEQFF | TGTGCCTGGATAGGGAGGGGCAGACTAGCGGGAGCCCACAATGAGCAGTTCTTC
TRBJ2-7 | . | TRBV7-7 | TRBD2 | CASSVGSGGYEQYF | TGTGCCAGCAGCGTAGGTAGCGGGGGTTACGAGCAGTACTTC
TRBJ1-2 | . | TRBV7-9 | . | CASSLTPRAENYGYTF | TGTGCCAGCAGCTTAACCCCCCGTGCAGAAAACTATGGCTACACCTTC
TRBJ2-1 | . | TRBV4-3 | . | CASSPDLAGYSYNEQFF | TGCGCCAGCAGCCCAGACCTCGCGGGATATTCCTACAATGAGCAGTTCTTC
TRBJ2-7 | . | TRBV4-1 | . | CASSQDRQYVYEQYF | TGCGCCAGCAGCCAAGACCGACAGTACGTCTACGAGCAGTACTTC
TRBJ1-2 | few | TRBV29-1 | . | CSVEDPQGLGYGYTF | TGCAGCGTTGAAGATCCGCAGGGGCTAGGCTATGGCTACACCTTC
TRBJ2-7 | . | TRBV13 | TRBD2 | CASSLAGEGRYEQYF | TGTGCCAGCAGCTTAGCGGGGGAGGGGCGCTACGAGCAGTACTTC
TRBJ2-1 | few | TRBV30 | TRBD1 | CAWSAGQGYNEQFF | TGTGCCTGGAGTGCCGGACAGGGGTACAATGAGCAGTTCTTC
TRBJ1-1 | once | TRBV4-1 | TRBD1 | CASSQGTGTEAFF | TGCGCCAGCAGCCAGGGGACAGGCACTGAAGCTTTCTTT
TRBJ2-7 | . | TRBV9 | . | CASSAGTGPSYEQYF | TGTGCCAGCAGCGCGGGGACGGGACCCTCCTACGAGCAGTACTTC
TRBJ2-2 | . | TRBV7-2 | . | CASSALKSGELFF | TGTGCCAGCAGCGCCCTAAAAAGCGGGGAGCTGTTTTTT
TRBJ1-1 | few | TRBV7-6 | . | CASSHQENTEAFF | TGTGCCAGCAGCCATCAGGAGAACACTGAAGCTTTCTTT
TRBJ2-1 | . | TRBV4-1 | . | CASSQRNREGAYNEQFF | TGCGCCAGCAGCCAAAGAAACAGGGAAGGGGCCTACAATGAGCAGTTCTTC
TRBJ2-7 | . | TRBV6-5 | . | CASSYGETYEQYF | TGTGCCAGCAGTTACGGGGAGACCTACGAGCAGTACTTC
TRBJ2-4 | few | TRBV7-8 | TRBD2 | CASTPDPGGNIQYF | TGTGCCAGCACCCCCGATCCGGGGGGAAACATTCAGTACTTC
TRBJ1-2 | . | TRBV4-3 | . | CASSQLGSNYGYTF | TGCGCCAGCAGCCAACTGGGCTCCAACTATGGCTACACCTTC
TRBJ1-2 | . | TRBV5-6 | TRBD1 | CASSFRQGWMSGYTF | TGTGCCAGCAGCTTTCGACAGGGATGGATGTCAGGCTACACCTTC
TRBJ2-1 | . | TRBV7-8 | . | CAEAASATDNEQFF | TGTGCCGAGGCGGCGTCGGCGACCGACAATGAGCAGTTCTTC
TRBJ1-1 | . | TRBV5-6 | TRBD1 | CASSPWTGYTEAFF | TGTGCCAGCAGCCCCTGGACAGGGTACACTGAAGCTTTCTTT
TRBJ2-7 | . | TRBV30 | . | CAGKTGYEQYF | TGTGCCGGTAAGACGGGCTACGAGCAGTACTTC
TRBJ1-5 | . | TRBV28 | TRBD1 | CASRKTGGNQPQHF | TGTGCCAGCAGAAAGACAGGGGGCAATCAGCCCCAGCATTTT
TRBJ2-7 | . | TRBV7-9 | . | CASSLASGFREGREQYF | TGTGCCAGCAGCTTAGCAAGTGGATTCAGGGAAGGTCGGGAGCAGTACTTC
TRBJ2-3 | . | TRBV5-6 | TRBD2 | CASSLALAGTDTQYF | TGTGCCAGCAGCTTGGCTCTAGCGGGCACAGATACGCAGTATTTT
TRBJ2-2 | . | TRBV6-4 | . | CATTYPHQNTGELFF | TGTGCCACCACTTACCCGCACCAAAACACCGGGGAGCTGTTTTTT
TRBJ2-7 | . | TRBV28 | TRBD2 | CASRAGVLSSYEQYF | TGTGCCAGCAGAGCGGGGGTACTTAGCTCCTACGAGCAGTACTTC
TRBJ2-1 | . | TRBV5-4 | . | CASSLGSTMFF | TGTGCCAGCAGCTTGGGCAGCACCATGTTCTTC
TRBJ2-5 | . | TRBV27 | . | CASRPVGHNQETQYF | TGTGCCAGCCGCCCCGTGGGACACAACCAAGAGACCCAGTACTTC
TRBJ2-5 | many | TRBV7-9 | . | CASSFGGAAQETQYF | TGTGCCAGCAGCTTCGGGGGAGCCGCTCAAGAGACCCAGTACTTC
TRBJ1-1 | . | TRBV4-1 | . | CASSQGGQGHTEAFF | TGCGCCAGCAGCCAAGGTGGGCAGGGCCACACTGAAGCTTTCTTT
TRBJ2-1 | once | TRBV9 | TRBD2 | CASSVGTGGRAGLFF | TGTGCCAGCAGCGTCGGGACCGGCGGGAGGGCCGGGCTTTTCTTC
TRBJ2-1 | . | TRBV27 | TRBD1 | CASSFAGTGVTEQFF | TGTGCCAGCAGTTTCGCCGGGACAGGGGTGACTGAGCAGTTCTTC
TRBJ2-1 | . | TRBV21-1 | . | CASSKVGTGGWVYNEQFF | TGTGCCAGCAGCAAAGTGGGGACAGGGGGCTGGGTTTACAATGAGCAGTTCTTC
TRBJ2-1 | . | TRBV7-2 | TRBD1 | CASSFGLGQVAYNEQFF | TGTGCCAGCAGCTTTGGACTGGGACAGGTAGCCTACAATGAGCAGTTCTTC
TRBJ2-5 | few | TRBV6-5 | . | CASSYLGGPPQETQYF | TGTGCCAGCAGTTACTTAGGAGGTCCGCCCCAAGAGACCCAGTACTTC
TRBJ1-4 | . | TRBV7-9 | . | CASSSYTTTNEKLFF | TGTGCCAGCAGCTCGTACACCACAACTAATGAAAAACTGTTTTTT
TRBJ2-3 | few | TRBV29-1 | . | CSTFTDTQYF | TGCAGCACTTTCACAGATACGCAGTATTTT
TRBJ2-1 | . | TRBV5-6 | . | CASSLELTLSSYNEQFF | TGTGCCAGCAGCTTGGAACTGACACTTAGCTCCTACAATGAGCAGTTCTTC
TRBJ2-1 | once | TRBV27 | . | CASSRGSYNEQFF | TGTGCCAGCAGTAGAGGGTCCTACAATGAGCAGTTCTTC
TRBJ2-7 | . | TRBV9 | . | CASSSPQEQYF | TGTGCCAGCAGTTCCCCGCAAGAGCAGTACTTC
TRBJ2-7 | . | TRBV23-1 | TRBD1 | CARDRDYEQYF | TGCGCCAGGGACAGGGACTACGAGCAGTACTTC
TRBJ1-2 | few | TRBV14 | . | CASSQGGTNYGYTF | TGTGCCAGCAGCCAAGGTGGGACGAACTATGGCTACACCTTC
TRBJ1-2 | . | TRBV27 | . | CASSLGRVAGGYTF | TGTGCCAGCAGTTTAGGAAGGGTAGCTGGGGGCTACACCTTC